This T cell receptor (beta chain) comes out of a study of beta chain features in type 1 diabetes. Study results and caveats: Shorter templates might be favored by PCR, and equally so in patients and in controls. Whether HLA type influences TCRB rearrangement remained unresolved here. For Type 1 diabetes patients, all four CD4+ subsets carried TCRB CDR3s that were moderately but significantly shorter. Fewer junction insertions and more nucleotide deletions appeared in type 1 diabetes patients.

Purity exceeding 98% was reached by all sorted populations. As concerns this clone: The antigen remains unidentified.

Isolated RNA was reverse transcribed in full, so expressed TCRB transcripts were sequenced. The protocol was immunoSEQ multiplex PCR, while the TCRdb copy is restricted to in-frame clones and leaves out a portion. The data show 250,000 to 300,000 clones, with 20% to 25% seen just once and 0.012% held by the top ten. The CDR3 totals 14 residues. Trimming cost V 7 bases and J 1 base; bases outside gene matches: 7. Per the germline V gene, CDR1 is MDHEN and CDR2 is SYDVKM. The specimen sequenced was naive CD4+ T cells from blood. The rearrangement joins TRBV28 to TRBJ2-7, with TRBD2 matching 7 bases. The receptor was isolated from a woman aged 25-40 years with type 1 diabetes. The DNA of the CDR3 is TGTGCCAGCACCTCTAGCGGTCCGTCCTACGAGCAGTACTTC. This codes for CASTSSGPSYEQYF.